These T cell receptor beta chains were read from a single sample in a study of CD8 T cells in ankylosing spondylitis. TCRdb recomputed calls from the 5' RACE reads with MiXCR, one row per CDR3 protein. The data show some 54,000 distinct CDR3 sequences, 6% to 7.5% seen once. Sequencing was carried out using blood, either unsorted or a sorted T cell fraction (not recorded which). The receptors were sampled from a female donor with ankylosing spondylitis or in good health (not recorded which). CDR3s include the opening cysteine and the closing phenylalanine or tryptophan. D genes are given only for firm matches. Clone size is not always given. Where it is, it says once, few, many or a class for expanded clones.

TRBJ2-1 | TRBV5-5 | . | few | TGTGCCAGCAGCTTGGAGGGACTCGGGCGCCACAATGAGCAGTTCTTC | CASSLEGLGRHNEQFF
TRBJ1-5 | TRBV7-9 | TRBD1 | . | TGTGCCAGCAGTCATACAGGGGAGGCTCAGCCCCAGCATTTT | CASSHTGEAQPQHF
TRBJ1-5 | TRBV18 | . | many | TGTGCCAGCTCACGACCAGGAACCCCTAGCAATCAGCCCCAGCATTTT | CASSRPGTPSNQPQHF
TRBJ1-5 | TRBV12-3/TRBV12-4 | . | many | TGTGCCAGCAGTCCAAAGGGGTCGGAACCGCCTAATCAGCCCCAGCATTTT | CASSPKGSEPPNQPQHF
TRBJ2-2 | TRBV5-1 | . | many | TGCGCCAGCAGCTTGGCCCTGAGCGACGGGGAGCTGTTTTTT | CASSLALSDGELFF
TRBJ1-4 | TRBV20-1 | . | many | TGCAGTGTCCCCGGGCCTGGGAAGGAAAAACTGTTTTTT | CSVPGPGKEKLFF
TRBJ2-3 | TRBV5-1 | . | many | TGCGCCAGCAGCTCCGAAGCCACAGATACGCAGTATTTT | CASSSEATDTQYF
TRBJ2-3 | TRBV20-1 | . | . | TGCAGTGCTAGATTTCCGGGGGGCCTCAACACAGATACGCAGTATTTT | CSARFPGGLNTDTQYF
TRBJ2-1 | TRBV11-2 | TRBD2 | many | TGTGCCAGCAGCTCGCTAGCGGGGGGGCCGTTCAATGAGCAGTTCTTC | CASSSLAGGPFNEQFF
TRBJ1-5 | TRBV19 | TRBD1 | many | TGTGCCAGTAGACACGACATAACAGGGGTGGGCCAGCCCCAGCATTTT | CASRHDITGVGQPQHF
TRBJ2-6 | TRBV12-3/TRBV12-4 | . | . | TGTGCCAGCAGTCCCAGTGGGGGGTCCTCTGGGGCCAACGTCCTGACTTTC | CASSPSGGSSGANVLTF
TRBJ2-1 | TRBV7-2 | TRBD2 | . | TGTGCCAGCACAGAGCGGGGGGGCTACGATGAGCAGTTCTTC | CASTERGGYDEQFF
TRBJ1-1 | TRBV6-1 | TRBD1 | many | TGTGCCAGCAGTAAAACAGGGGTAGGCACTGAAGCTTTCTTT | CASSKTGVGTEAFF
TRBJ2-5 | TRBV6-5 | . | many | TGTGCCAGCAGTTACGGTGGGACCCAGTACTTC | CASSYGGTQYF
TRBJ2-5 | TRBV9 | . | many | TGTGCCAGCAGCCCGAGGACTGCCGGGGGGCTTAACCAAGAGACCCAGTACTTC | CASSPRTAGGLNQETQYF
TRBJ1-1 | TRBV7-9 | TRBD1 | few | TGTGCCAGCGGAACCGGGACAGGGCCCGCGTTTGAAGCTTTCTTT | CASGTGTGPAFEAFF
TRBJ2-2 | TRBV5-1 | . | many | TGCGCCAGCAGCTTGTATCAAGTCGGCCCCGCGAACACCGGGGAGCTGTTTTTT | CASSLYQVGPANTGELFF
TRBJ2-3 | TRBV11-2 | . | many | TGTGCCAGCAGCGACGGGGGAAGCACAGATACGCAGTATTTT | CASSDGGSTDTQYF
TRBJ1-5 | TRBV5-1 | TRBD1 | . | TGCGCCAGCAGCTTGTTGGGACAGAATCAGCCCCAGCATTTT | CASSLLGQNQPQHF
TRBJ1-6 | TRBV5-1 | . | many | TGCGCCAGCAGCTTGGAGTGGAGTTATTCACCCCTCCACTTT | CASSLEWSYSPLHF
TRBJ2-6 | TRBV11-2 | . | few | TGTGCCAGCAGCTTAGTAGGTGGGACGCCCTCTGGGGCCAACGTCCTGACTTTC | CASSLVGGTPSGANVLTF
TRBJ2-5 | TRBV7-1 | TRBD1 | . | TGTGCCAGCAGCTGGAAACAGGGGGGAGAGACCCAGTACTTC | CASSWKQGGETQYF
TRBJ2-2 | TRBV9 | TRBD2 | . | TGTGCCAGCAGCGTAGATCAAGCGGGACCCGGGGAGCTGTTTTTT | CASSVDQAGPGELFF
TRBJ1-5 | TRBV12-3/TRBV12-4 | . | many | TGTGCCAGCAGTTTATTTGGCGGGGGTCAGCCCCAGCATTTT | CASSLFGGGQPQHF
TRBJ1-1 | TRBV30 | . | . | TGTGCCTGGAATTGGGTAGGGTACACTGAAGCTTTCTTT | CAWNWVGYTEAFF
TRBJ1-5 | TRBV12-3/TRBV12-4 | . | many | TGTGCCAGCACCCCTACGGGGGGGCCGAATCAGCCCCAGCATTTT | CASTPTGGPNQPQHF
TRBJ2-2 | TRBV25-1 | . | many | TGTGCCAGCAGTGAGATAGGTGGGAACACCGGGGAGCTGTTTTTT | CASSEIGGNTGELFF
TRBJ2-3 | TRBV3-1 | TRBD2 | many | TGTGCCAGCAGCGCCCGGGGGGGCGCAGATACGCAGTATTTT | CASSARGGADTQYF
TRBJ2-5 | TRBV25-1 | TRBD2 | many | TGTGCCAGCACCCTTACATCGGGGGGGCAAGAGACCCAGTACTTC | CASTLTSGGQETQYF
TRBJ2-2 | TRBV5-1 | . | many | TGCGCCAGCAGCTTCGATTGGGGGAGCACCGGGGAGCTGTTTTTT | CASSFDWGSTGELFF
TRBJ1-1 | TRBV5-1 | . | many | TGCGCCAGCAGCTTGGAAACTATCGAGAGCGGTGAAGCTTTCTTT | CASSLETIESGEAFF
TRBJ2-3 | TRBV11-3 | TRBD2 | many | TGTGCCAGCCGCAAGACTAGCGGAGATACGCAGTATTTT | CASRKTSGDTQYF
TRBJ2-1 | TRBV12-3/TRBV12-4 | TRBD2 | many | TGTGCCAGCAGTTTCTATGGTAGCGGGGGTAAGGGCTCCTACAATGAGCAGTTCTTC | CASSFYGSGGKGSYNEQFF
TRBJ1-5 | TRBV29-1 | . | many | TGCAGCGTTCGTAGGGATAGCAATCAGCCCCAGCATTTT | CSVRRDSNQPQHF
TRBJ2-2 | TRBV29-1 | . | many | TGCAGCGTTGAAGGGCGGACCACCGGGGAGCTGTTTTTT | CSVEGRTTGELFF
TRBJ2-3 | TRBV5-5 | TRBD1 | many | TGTGCCAGCAGCTTACAGGGGGCTGATACGCAGTATTTT | CASSLQGADTQYF
TRBJ1-4 | TRBV13 | . | . | TGTGCCAGCAGCTTTCCCCTTGCCGAAAAACTGTTTTTT | CASSFPLAEKLFF
TRBJ1-2 | TRBV9 | . | many | TGTGCCAGCAGCGTAGAAAGTCAGCTCCATAACTATGGCTACACCTTC | CASSVESQLHNYGYTF
TRBJ2-2 | TRBV9 | . | many | TGTGCCAGCAGCCTCCACCTCGGGGAGCTGTTTTTT | CASSLHLGELFF